The sequence of this T cell receptor (beta chain) was determined in a study of control samples from healthy donors and cancer patients (dated by TCRdb to the early 2020s). Libraries were made using the immunoSEQ multiplex PCR assay. TCRdb's version of the immuneACCESS table is confined to in-frame rearrangements and falls short of the full clone set. An unresolved V gene accounts for under half of the shortfall where checked; the remainder is of unknown origin. In all, the sample holds approximately 160,000 clones, and 93% of those were seen once. The ten largest clones take up about 4% of the sample. On this clone: Its antigen is unknown. The input lacks base qualities; no much larger clone sits a single base away.

V is pared back by 6 bases and J by 6 bases, with 14 bases lying between the germline termini. CDR3 length: 14 amino acids, cysteine to phenylalanine. The only DNA kept is the CDR3, 42 bases in frame from the first base. The germline V gene provides CDR1 MNHEY and CDR2 SVGAGI. Sequenced sample: blood. This sequence uses TRBV6-5 and TRBJ2-2; TRBD1 could be the D gene, as 5 bases match. The receptor comes from a woman in her sixties or seventies in good health. The DNA sequence reads TGTGCCAGCAGGCGCGGCACAGGCTCCGGGGAGCTGTTTTTT. This translates into CASRRGTGSGELFF.